These 19 T cell receptor beta chains came from one sample sequenced in a study of identical twins. TCRdb reprocessed the 5' RACE reads via MiXCR and lists one record per CDR3 protein. The sample has some 590,000 distinct CDR3 sequences; approximately 9.6% are singletons. The same specimen was also included in a second study, on yellow fever vaccine responses in identical twins.

The sample comprised PBMCs. The receptors come from a woman aged 18-29 years in good health.

The chain combines TRBV7-9 with TRBJ2-7, with 8 positions matching TRBD2. From germline, CDR1 is SEHNR and CDR2 FQNEAQ (reference sequence). CDR3 length: 14 residues. J gave up 3 bases and V 7 bases, and 8 bases lay outside the gene matches. For the CDR3, the DNA is TGTGCCAGCACCATTAGCGGGGAAGACTACGAGCAGTACTTC. This translates into CASTISGEDYEQYF.

This clonotype was seen at least ten times. The chain's CDR3 is CASSRQGSTDTQYF. The CDR3 DNA reads as TGCGCCAGCAGCCGACAGGGGAGTACAGATACGCAGTATTTT. J is TRBJ2-3 and V is TRBV5-1, with TRBD1 matching 8 bases. J lost 3 bases, V lost 4 bases, and 4 bases had no gene match. This CDR3 comprises 14 residues. The germline gives CDR1 SGHRS, CDR2 YFSETQ.

This chain uses TRBV6-2 or TRBV6-3 with TRBJ2-3, with 9 bases lining up with TRBD2. The CDR3 contains 14 residues. After removal of 8 bases from V and 2 bases from J, the junction contained 5 bases not matched to a gene. Germline V lookup: CDR1 MNHEY, CDR2 SVGEGT. The CDR3 loop reads CASHLAGTTDTQYF. DNA of the CDR3: TGTGCCAGCCATCTAGCGGGAACCACAGATACGCAGTATTTT.

This clonotype has just a few counts. CDR3 protein: CASSYSTGYEQFF. In nucleotides, the CDR3 is TGTGCCAGCAGTTACTCGACAGGGTATGAGCAGTTCTTC. V usage is TRBV6-5 and J usage is TRBJ2-1, with TRBD1 identical over 7 bases. Per germline, CDR1 MNHEY and CDR2 SVGAGI. V lost 0 bases and J lost 8; bases outside the gene matches: 1. The CDR3 is 13 residues long.

The gene calls are TRBV6-2 or TRBV6-3 and TRBJ2-1, with D maybe TRBD2 (6 bases). Germline values: CDR1 MNHEY, CDR2 SVGEGT. The CDR3 is made up of 15 amino acids. Trimming cost V 3 bases and J 6 bases, with 15 bases left between them. The CDR3 DNA follows: TGTGCCAGCAGTTATGGCACTAGCATCGTCAATGAGCAGTTCTTC. Translating it yields CASSYGTSIVNEQFF.

Here the CDR3 DNA reads TGTGCCAGCAGTTATTTCACCGGGACTAGCGGGAGGTACGAGCAGTACTTC. The encoded protein is CASSYFTGTSGRYEQYF. The chain has TRBV6-2 or TRBV6-3 and TRBJ2-7, with 15 bases identical to TRBD2. Germline lookup yields CDR1 MNHEY and CDR2 SVGEGT. The CDR3 loop spans 17 amino acids. V was clipped by 3 bases and J by 4 bases; unmatched bases: 7.

This clonotype was observed at least ten times. The V gene is TRBV9, the J gene TRBJ2-3; D remains unclear. The CDR3 length is 16 residues. Germline-derived CDR1 and CDR2 are SGDLS and YYNGEE. Trimming took off 3 bases at V and 1 base at J, with 15 bases between the two ends. DNA of the CDR3: TGTGCCAGCAGCGCGGGCGGTAGGTCTGGCACAGATACGCAGTATTTT. Translation: CASSAGGRSGTDTQYF.

DNA of the CDR3: TGTGCCAGCAGCTCCAACACAGGGCTCGGGTCAAATGAGCAGTTCTTC. Protein sequence: CASSSNTGLGSNEQFF. The gene calls are TRBV7-9 and TRBJ2-1; possible D gene TRBD1, 6 bases. The germline V gene encodes CDR1 SEHNR and CDR2 FQNEAQ (reference sequence). Between the trimmed V and J ends, which lost 4 bases and 7 bases, there was a span of 20 bases. The CDR3 extends over 16 amino acids.

V is TRBV29-1 and J is TRBJ1-1, with D possibly TRBD1 on 5 matching bases. V lost 6 bases to trimming and J lost 1 base, with 12 bases between them. This CDR3 region has 13 residues. The germline CDR1 and CDR2 sequences are SQVTM and ANQGSEA. For the CDR3, the DNA is TGCAGCGTCAACCTGGGGGGGAACACTGAAGCTTTCTTT. Amino acid sequence: CSVNLGGNTEAFF. Supplemented by reference TRBV29-1 and TRBJ1-1, the full variable domain reads SAVISQKPSRDICQRGTSLTIQCQVDSQVTMMFWYRQQPGQSLTLIATANQGSEATYESGFVIDKFPISRPNLTFSTLTVSNMSPEDSSIYLCSVNLGGNTEAFFGQGTRLTVV.

This clonotype was counted many times. This rearrangement joins TRBV10-3 to TRBJ2-1, with 7 positions matching TRBD2. Trimming removed 10 bases from V and 6 bases from J; junction bases left unmatched: 6. CDR3 length equals 12 residues. The V gene's germline CDR1 is ENHRY and CDR2 SYGVKD. CDR3 nucleotide sequence: TGTGCCACAGGGCCGGGGGGCAATGAGCAGTTCTTC. Residues: CATGPGGNEQFF.

At least ten counts were recorded for this clonotype. This sequence joins TRBV15 and TRBJ1-1; D is ambiguous. Germline V CDR1 and CDR2: LNHNV, YYDKDF (reference sequence). Trimming pared 5 bases from V and 3 bases from J, leaving 13 bases between. This CDR3 region has 14 residues. CDR3 bases: TGTGCCACCAGCCCAGCTTCGATGTACACTGAAGCTTTCTTT. Its translation is CATSPASMYTEAFF.

This clonotype was counted at least ten times. This chain uses TRBV7-2 with TRBJ1-3, with TRBD1 identical over 7 bases. This CDR3 comprises 16 residues. J was trimmed by 2 bases and V by 1 base; bases with no gene match: 5. Germline V gives CDR1 SGHTA, CDR2 FQGNSA. CDR3 bases: TGTGCCAGCAGCTTAGACCGAGACAGGGCTGGAAACACCATATATTTT. It translates to CASSLDRDRAGNTIYF. Drawing the rest from reference TRBV7-2 and TRBJ1-3, the complete variable domain is GAGVSQSPSNKVTEKGKDVELRCDPISGHTALYWYRQSLGQGLEFLIYFQGNSAPDKSGLPSDRFSAERTGGSVSTLTIQRTQQEDSAVYLCASSLDRDRAGNTIYFGEGSWLTVV.

The genes are TRBV30 and TRBJ2-7; 10 positions agree with TRBD2. Trimming took 5 bases from V and 3 from J; bases not matched to a gene: 7. The CDR3 loop spans 14 amino acids. Germline CDR1 GTSNPN, CDR2 SVGIG (reference sequence). CDR3 region: CAWGRLAGYYEQYF. The CDR3 region has the DNA TGTGCCTGGGGTCGACTAGCGGGCTACTACGAGCAGTACTTC. Full variable domain (remainder filled in from reference TRBV30 and TRBJ2-7): SQTIHQWPATLVQPVGSPLSLECTVEGTSNPNLYWYRQAAGRGLQLLFYSVGIGQISSEVPQNLSASRPQDRQFILSSKKLLLSDSGFYLCAWGRLAGYYEQYFGPGTRLTVT.

The chain joins TRBV20-1 to TRBJ2-5; 10 bases agree with TRBD2. CDR3 length: 13 residues. CDR1 is DFQATT and CDR2 is SNEGSKA in the germline V gene (reference sequence). Here the CDR3 DNA reads TGCAGCCCAGGACTAGCGGTCCAAGAGACCCAGTACTTC. This sequence encodes CSPGLAVQETQYF.

The gene calls are TRBV11-2 and TRBJ1-6; 9 bases are a match to TRBD1. The V and J ends lost 2 bases and 6 bases, in that order; junction bases with no gene match: 8. This CDR3 is 17 amino acids long. In germline, CDR1 is SGHAT, CDR2 FQNNGV. The CDR3 sequence is CASSLLTGGSRNSPLHF. The CDR3 coding sequence is TGTGCCAGCAGCTTATTGACAGGGGGATCGCGTAATTCACCCCTCCACTTT.

In its sample, this clonotype was seen a few times. The CDR3, as DNA: TGTGCCAGCAGCTTACCAGGGGTTGCGAAAGCTTTCTTT. This sequence encodes CASSLPGVAKAFF. The chain combines TRBV7-9 with TRBJ1-1, with D possibly matching TRBD1 (6 bases). V was clipped by 2 bases and J by 9 bases, with 13 bases between them. The CDR3 is made up of 13 amino acids. Looked up from germline, CDR1 is SEHNR and CDR2 is FQNEAQ (reference sequence).

J is TRBJ1-3 and V is TRBV11-2; D not resolved. This CDR3 contains 12 residues. Trimming shortened V by 5 bases and J by 7 bases, and 9 bases separated the two germline ends. CDR1 and CDR2 from the germline V gene are SGHAT and FQNNGV. The CDR3: CASSPAKNTIYF. CDR3 DNA sequence: TGTGCCAGCAGCCCGGCCAAGAACACCATATATTTT. The full variable domain, completed using reference TRBV11-2 and TRBJ1-3, is EAGVAQSPRYKIIEKRQSVAFWCNPISGHATLYWYQQILGQGPKLLIQFQNNGVVDDSQLPKDRFSAERLKGVDSTLKIQPAKLEDSAVYLCASSPAKNTIYFGEGSWLTVV.

Here the CDR3 reads CSARGSRGETQYF. For the CDR3, the DNA is TGCAGTGCTAGAGGTTCTCGAGGGGAGACCCAGTACTTC. V gene TRBV20-1 combines with J gene TRBJ2-5; D perhaps matches TRBD2 (5 bases). The CDR3 covers 13 residues. With 1 base removed from V and 5 bases from J, the gap between germline ends came to 11 bases. Germline-derived CDR1 and CDR2 are DFQATT and SNEGSKA (reference sequence).

This chain joins TRBV2 and TRBJ1-2; perhaps TRBD1 as D (6 bases). CDR1 SNHLY and CDR2 FYNNEI come from the germline V gene. Trimming shortened V by 9 bases and J by 5 bases, and 19 bases separated the two germline ends. This CDR3 is 14 amino acids long. The CDR3 coding sequence is TGTGCCAGGTTTACGTACAGGGAGGGGTATGGCTACACCTTC. It encodes CARFTYREGYGYTF. The variable domain in full, completed from reference TRBV2 and TRBJ1-2, reads EPEVTQTPSHQVTQMGQEVILRCVPISNHLYFYWYRQILGQKVEFLVSFYNNEISEKSEIFDDQFSVERPDGSNFTLKIRSTKLEDSAMYFCARFTYREGYGYTFGSGTRLTVV.